These 10 T cell receptor beta chains originate from one sample sequenced in a study of T cell responses to AZD1222 COVID-19 vaccine. TCRdb's table, derived via immunoSEQ multiplex PCR, lists solely in-frame clones and lacks some. The table includes roughly 110,000 clones, about 91% detected once. The sequencing here drew on peripheral blood, taken 28 days after the second AZD1222 dose. The receptors originated from an adult who received the AZD1222 COVID-19 vaccine.

V usage is TRBV11-2 and J usage is TRBJ1-3; D is perhaps TRBD1 (5 bases). This CDR3 is built from 13 residues. CDR1 is SGHAT, CDR2 FQNNGV, per germline. Trimming pared 3 bases from V and 3 bases from J, leaving 6 bases between. The CDR3 DNA reads TGTGCCAGCAGCTTTGACAGTGGAAACACCATATATTTT. It is translated as CASSFDSGNTIYF.

The chain recombines TRBV7-2 with TRBJ2-7; D is uncertain. This CDR3 comprises 14 residues. The V and J ends lost 0 bases and 3 bases respectively, with 9 bases between them. Germline CDR1 and CDR2: SGHTA and FQGNSA. CDR3 bases: TGTGCCAGCAGCTTAGCTGCTCTCAACTACGAGCAGTACTTC. It yields the protein CASSLAALNYEQYF.

The rearrangement links TRBV27 to TRBJ1-6; D call uncertain. Trimming took off 0 bases at V and 0 bases at J, with 12 bases between the two ends. The germline gives CDR1 MNHEY, CDR2 SMNVEV (reference sequence). CDR3 length: 18 residues. The CDR3 is CASSLSMPGSSYNSPLHF. In DNA form, the CDR3 reads TGTGCCAGCAGTTTATCGATGCCAGGTAGCTCCTATAATTCACCCCTCCACTTT.

A single count supports this clone. As DNA, the CDR3 is TGTGCCAGCAGTTTACCTGGCAGGACTAACTATGGCTACACCTTC. Its translation: CASSLPGRTNYGYTF. The genes are TRBV28 and TRBJ1-2; D not certain. Per the germline V gene, CDR1 is MDHEN and CDR2 is SYDVKM. This CDR3 has 15 residues. Deletions cut 2 bases from V and 0 bases from J, with 10 bases between.

The V and J genes are TRBV5-1 and TRBJ2-3, with 7 positions matching TRBD2. The CDR3 spans 17 residues. CDR1 and CDR2 from the germline V gene are SGHRS and YFSETQ. The ends lost 0 bases at V and 5 bases at J; junction bases unmatched: 12. CDR3 protein: CASSLASTSLNKDTQYF. The CDR3, as DNA: TGCGCCAGCAGCTTGGCCTCGACTAGCCTTAATAAAGATACGCAGTATTTT.

The chain recombines TRBV5-4 with TRBJ1-2, with D possibly matching TRBD1 (5 bases). The CDR3 is 14 amino acids. In germline, CDR1 is SGHNT, CDR2 YYREEE (reference sequence). Trimming left V 4 bases short and J 7 bases short, with 17 bases between. The CDR3 region is CASSIGGATLGYTF. CDR3 nucleotide sequence: TGTGCCAGCAGCATTGGAGGGGCGACCCTTGGCTACACCTTC.

This clone was picked up one time. V and J are TRBV5-4 and TRBJ1-2, with 7 nucleotides matching TRBD1. Germline loops: CDR1 SGHNT, CDR2 YYREEE (reference sequence). V shed 4 bases and J 10 bases; nucleotides not matched to a gene: 10. The CDR3 is 13 residues long. The CDR3 nucleotides read TGTGCCAGCAGCCCTGACCCTGACAGGGTCTACACCTTC. This codes for CASSPDPDRVYTF.

The chain combines TRBV18 with TRBJ1-2; no reliable D call. V was pared by 1 base and J by 0 bases, with 12 bases between. This CDR3 is built from 16 residues. The germline V gene has CDR1 KGHSH and CDR2 LQKENI. This CDR3 reads CASSPLGQTSNYGYTF. The CDR3 DNA is TGTGCCAGCTCACCACTCGGCCAGACCTCTAACTATGGCTACACCTTC.

The rearrangement links TRBV4-1 to TRBJ1-3; tentative D call: TRBD1 (5 bases). Germline V gives CDR1 MGHRA, CDR2 YSYEKL. CDR3 length: 15 amino acids. V lost 5 bases, J lost 4 bases, and 15 bases lay in between. Written as DNA, the CDR3 is TGCGCCAGCAGCAGCGGACAAACCCTGGGAAACACCATATATTTT. Its protein is CASSSGQTLGNTIYF.

Only one count was recorded for this clone. In nucleotides, the CDR3 is TGTGCCAGCAGCTTAAGGAGGAACCGCGGCGGCGAGCAGTACTTC. Translation: CASSLRRNRGGEQYF. The chain uses TRBV7-2 and TRBJ2-7; D possibly corresponds to TRBD2 (5 bases). The germline CDR1 and CDR2 sequences are SGHTA and FQGNSA. This CDR3 contains 15 residues. Trimming shortened V by 2 bases and J by 6 bases, and 17 bases separated the two germline ends.